The sequence of this T cell receptor beta chain was determined in a study of T-cell reconstitution after alpha-beta-depleted transplantation in children. As it was prepared, the TCRbeta library received unique molecular identifiers. TCRdb re-analysed the PCR reads in MiXCR, keeping a single row per CDR3 protein. The sample has roughly 100,000 distinct CDR3 sequences, 7% to 10% seen once. The CDR3 consists of 15 residues. Germline CDR1 KGHDR, CDR2 SFDVKD. The V segment lost 10 bases and the J segment 1 base; nucleotides outside the gene matches: 5. This clonotype was seen repeatedly, ten times or more.

The chain recombines TRBV24-1 with TRBJ2-1; TRBD2 matches at 11 bases. This clonotype was obtained from a human donor who donated a stem cell graft to a child with congenital amegakaryocytic thrombocytopenia. Sequences were derived from PBMCs from the stem cell graft donor, sampled from the stem cell graft. The CDR3 nucleotides read TGTGCCACTGGGACTAGCGGATATTCCTACAATGAGCAGTTCTTC. This sequence encodes CATGTSGYSYNEQFF.